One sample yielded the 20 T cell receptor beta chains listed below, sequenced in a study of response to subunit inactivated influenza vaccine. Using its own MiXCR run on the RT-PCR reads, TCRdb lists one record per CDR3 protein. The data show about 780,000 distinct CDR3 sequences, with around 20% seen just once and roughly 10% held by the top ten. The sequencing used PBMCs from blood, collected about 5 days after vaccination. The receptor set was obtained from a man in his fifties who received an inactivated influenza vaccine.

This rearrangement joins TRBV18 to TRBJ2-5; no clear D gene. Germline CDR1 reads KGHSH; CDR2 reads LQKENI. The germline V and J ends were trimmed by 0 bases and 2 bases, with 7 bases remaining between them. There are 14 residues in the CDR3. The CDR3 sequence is CASSPPADQETQYF. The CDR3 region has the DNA TGTGCCAGCTCACCACCGGCAGATCAAGAGACCCAGTACTTC.

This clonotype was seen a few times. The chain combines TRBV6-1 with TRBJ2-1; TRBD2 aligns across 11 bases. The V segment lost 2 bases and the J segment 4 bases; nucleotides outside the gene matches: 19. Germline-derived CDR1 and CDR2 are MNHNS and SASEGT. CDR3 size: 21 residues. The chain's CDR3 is CASSESGFAGELAGEYNEQFF. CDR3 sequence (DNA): TGTGCCAGCAGTGAATCAGGTTTCGCAGGGGAACTAGCGGGAGAATACAATGAGCAGTTCTTC.

CDR3 DNA sequence: TGCAGTGCTAGAGAGTTGGGGGCTGGCACAGATACGCAGTATTTT. As protein: CSARELGAGTDTQYF. This chain joins TRBV20-1 and TRBJ2-3, with D possibly being TRBD1 (6 bases). The germline V and J ends were trimmed by 0 bases and 1 base, with 11 bases remaining between them. From germline, CDR1 is DFQATT and CDR2 SNEGSKA (reference sequence). This CDR3 contains 15 residues.

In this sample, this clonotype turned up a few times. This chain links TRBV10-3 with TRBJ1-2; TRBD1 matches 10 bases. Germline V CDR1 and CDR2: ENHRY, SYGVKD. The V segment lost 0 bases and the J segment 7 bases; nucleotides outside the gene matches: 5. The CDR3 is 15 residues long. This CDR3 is CAISESDRGSAGYTF. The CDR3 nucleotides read TGTGCCATCAGTGAGTCGGACAGGGGGTCGGCTGGCTACACCTTC.

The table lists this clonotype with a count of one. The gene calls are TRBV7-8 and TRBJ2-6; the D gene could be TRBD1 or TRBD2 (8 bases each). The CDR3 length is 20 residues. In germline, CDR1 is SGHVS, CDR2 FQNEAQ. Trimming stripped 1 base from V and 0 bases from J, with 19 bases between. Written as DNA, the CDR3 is TGTGCCAGCAGCTTAGGCGGGGGGACAGGATCCCGCTCTGGGGCCAACGTCCTGACTTTC. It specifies CASSLGGGTGSRSGANVLTF.

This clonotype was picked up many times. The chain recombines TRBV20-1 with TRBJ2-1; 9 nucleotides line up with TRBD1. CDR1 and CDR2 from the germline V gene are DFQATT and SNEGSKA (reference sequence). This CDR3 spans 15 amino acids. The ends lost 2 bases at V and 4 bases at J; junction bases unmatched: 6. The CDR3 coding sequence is TGCAGTGCTAGATCAGGGGGGACAGGGTACAATGAGCAGTTCTTC. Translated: CSARSGGTGYNEQFF.

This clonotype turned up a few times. This CDR3 reads CASSLERRHNEKLFF. CDR3 DNA: TGTGCCAGCAGCTTAGAGCGGCGGCATAATGAAAAACTGTTTTTT. This rearrangement joins TRBV7-2 to TRBJ1-4; D gene ambiguous. The V end lost 1 base, the J end lost 4 bases, and 10 bases lay between the germline ends. The V gene's germline CDR1 is SGHTA and CDR2 FQGNSA. CDR3 length: 15 residues.

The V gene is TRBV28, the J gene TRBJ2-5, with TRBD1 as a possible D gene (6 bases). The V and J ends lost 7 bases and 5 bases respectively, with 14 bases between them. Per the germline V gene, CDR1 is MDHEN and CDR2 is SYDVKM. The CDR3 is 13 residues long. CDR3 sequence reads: CASKWTAAETQYF. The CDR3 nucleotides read TGTGCCAGCAAGTGGACAGCGGCGGAGACCCAGTACTTC.

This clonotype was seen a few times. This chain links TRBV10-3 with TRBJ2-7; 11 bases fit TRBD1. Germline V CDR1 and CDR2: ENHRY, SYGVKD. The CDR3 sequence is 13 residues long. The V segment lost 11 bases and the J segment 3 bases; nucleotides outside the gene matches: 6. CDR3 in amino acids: CAVTGTGGYEQYF. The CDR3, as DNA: TGTGCCGTTACCGGGACAGGGGGCTACGAGCAGTACTTC.

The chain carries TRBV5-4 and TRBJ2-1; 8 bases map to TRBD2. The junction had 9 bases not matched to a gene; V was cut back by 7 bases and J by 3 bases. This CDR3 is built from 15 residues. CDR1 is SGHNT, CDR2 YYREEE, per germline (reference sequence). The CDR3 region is CASLEGRGVYNEQFF. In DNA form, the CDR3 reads TGTGCCAGCCTCGAGGGGCGGGGGGTCTACAATGAGCAGTTCTTC. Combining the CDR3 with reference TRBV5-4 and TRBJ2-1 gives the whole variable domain ETGVTQSPTHLIKTRGQQVTLRCSSQSGHNTVSWYQQALGQGPQFIFQYYREEENGRGNFPPRFSGLQFPNYSSELNVNALELDDSALYLCASLEGRGVYNEQFFGPGTRLTVL.

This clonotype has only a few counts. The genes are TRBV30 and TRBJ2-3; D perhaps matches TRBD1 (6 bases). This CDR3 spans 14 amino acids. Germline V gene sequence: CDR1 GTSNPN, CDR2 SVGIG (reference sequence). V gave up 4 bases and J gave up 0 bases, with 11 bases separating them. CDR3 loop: CAWTKGDSTDTQYF. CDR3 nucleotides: TGTGCCTGGACTAAGGGGGACAGCACAGATACGCAGTATTTT.

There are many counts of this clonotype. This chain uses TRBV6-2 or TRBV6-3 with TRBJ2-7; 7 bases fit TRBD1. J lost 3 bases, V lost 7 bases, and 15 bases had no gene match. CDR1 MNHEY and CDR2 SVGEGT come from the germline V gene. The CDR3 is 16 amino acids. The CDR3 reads CASTGTDHTTNYEQYF. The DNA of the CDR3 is TGTGCCAGCACCGGGACAGACCATACTACGAACTACGAGCAGTACTTC.

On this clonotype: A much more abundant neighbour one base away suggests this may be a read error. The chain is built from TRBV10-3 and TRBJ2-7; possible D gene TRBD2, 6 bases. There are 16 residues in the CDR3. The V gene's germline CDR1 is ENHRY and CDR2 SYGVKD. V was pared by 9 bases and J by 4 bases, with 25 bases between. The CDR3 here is CAIRKTSGSQEYEQYF. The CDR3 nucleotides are TGTGCCATAAGAAAGACATCCGGGAGCCAAGAGTACGAGCAGTACTTC.

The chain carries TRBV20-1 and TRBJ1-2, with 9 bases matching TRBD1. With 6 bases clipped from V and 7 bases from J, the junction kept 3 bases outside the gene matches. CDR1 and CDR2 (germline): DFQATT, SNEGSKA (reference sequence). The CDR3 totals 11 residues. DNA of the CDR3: TGCAGTGCCGGGACAGGGTCTGGCTACACCTTC. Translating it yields CSAGTGSGYTF.

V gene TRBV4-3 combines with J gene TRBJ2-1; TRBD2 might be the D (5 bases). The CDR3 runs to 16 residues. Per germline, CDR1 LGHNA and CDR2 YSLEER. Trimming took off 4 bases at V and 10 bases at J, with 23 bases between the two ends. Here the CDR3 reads CASSPENTRRFREQFF. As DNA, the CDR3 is TGCGCCAGCAGCCCGGAGAATACTAGACGATTCCGGGAGCAGTTCTTC.

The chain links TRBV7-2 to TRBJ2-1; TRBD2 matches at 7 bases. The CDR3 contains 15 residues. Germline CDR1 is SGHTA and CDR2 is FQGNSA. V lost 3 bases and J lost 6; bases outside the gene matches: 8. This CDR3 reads CASSFFAGVGNEQFF. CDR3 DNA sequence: TGTGCCAGCAGCTTTTTCGCGGGAGTGGGCAATGAGCAGTTCTTC.

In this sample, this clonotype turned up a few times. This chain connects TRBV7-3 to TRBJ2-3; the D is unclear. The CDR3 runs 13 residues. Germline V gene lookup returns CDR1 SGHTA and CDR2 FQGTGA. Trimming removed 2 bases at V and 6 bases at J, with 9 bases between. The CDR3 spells CASSLSLLDTQYF. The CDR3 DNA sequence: TGTGCCAGCAGCTTATCGTTGCTGGATACGCAGTATTTT.

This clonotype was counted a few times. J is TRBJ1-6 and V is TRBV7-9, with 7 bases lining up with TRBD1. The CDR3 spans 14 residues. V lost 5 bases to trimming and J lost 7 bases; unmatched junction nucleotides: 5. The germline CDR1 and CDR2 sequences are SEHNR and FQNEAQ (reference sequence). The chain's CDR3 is CASSQRDSNSPLHF. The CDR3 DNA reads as TGTGCCAGCAGCCAACGGGACAGCAATTCACCCCTCCACTTT.

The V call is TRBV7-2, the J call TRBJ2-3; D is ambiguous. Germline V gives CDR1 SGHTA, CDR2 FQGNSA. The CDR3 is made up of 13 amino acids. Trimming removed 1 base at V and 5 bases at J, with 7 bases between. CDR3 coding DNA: TGTGCCAGCAGCTTAGGAGTGTTAGATACGCAGTATTTT. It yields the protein CASSLGVLDTQYF.

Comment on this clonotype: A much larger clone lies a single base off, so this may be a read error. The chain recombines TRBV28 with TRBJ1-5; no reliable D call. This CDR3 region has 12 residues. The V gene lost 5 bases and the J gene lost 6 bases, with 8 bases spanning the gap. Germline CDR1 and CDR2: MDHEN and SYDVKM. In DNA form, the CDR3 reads TGTGCCAGCAGTATAGGGCTTCAGCCCCAGCATTTT. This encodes CASSIGLQPQHF.